The sample holds a few counts of the clone carrying this TCR beta chain. Its antigen is not known. This record belongs to a study of cytomegalovirus exposure and HLA in healthy donors. Findings and limits, study-wide: The study flagged some 170 TCR beta chains as cytomegalovirus-associated. Under in vitro conditions, three CMV-associated chains were confirmed as specific for CMV antigens. Association with HLA alleles at 0.05 false discovery rate was found for 15,000 to 20,000 TCR beta sequences in a later analysis. In a later analysis, most CMV-associated TCR beta chains appeared HLA-restricted.

The study ran its PCR with 60 Vbeta and 13 Jbeta primers. This table comes from immunoSEQ multiplex PCR, and its TCRdb copy is limited to in-frame clones, with some not included. The sample contains about 86,000 clones, over 70% of which appear only once. With V trimmed by 4 bases and J by 9 bases, 7 bases remained unmatched. This CDR3 region has 14 residues. The germline CDR1 and CDR2 sequences are SQVTM and ANQGSEA. Sequencing input: PBMCs. V usage is TRBV29-1 and J usage is TRBJ2-1; 12 bases match TRBD2. This sequence originates from a man in his sixties in good health and CMV-seronegative. In DNA form, the CDR3 reads TGCAGCGTTGGGGCTAGCGGGAGGGCTGGTGAGCAGTTCTTC. It codes for CSVGASGRAGEQFF.